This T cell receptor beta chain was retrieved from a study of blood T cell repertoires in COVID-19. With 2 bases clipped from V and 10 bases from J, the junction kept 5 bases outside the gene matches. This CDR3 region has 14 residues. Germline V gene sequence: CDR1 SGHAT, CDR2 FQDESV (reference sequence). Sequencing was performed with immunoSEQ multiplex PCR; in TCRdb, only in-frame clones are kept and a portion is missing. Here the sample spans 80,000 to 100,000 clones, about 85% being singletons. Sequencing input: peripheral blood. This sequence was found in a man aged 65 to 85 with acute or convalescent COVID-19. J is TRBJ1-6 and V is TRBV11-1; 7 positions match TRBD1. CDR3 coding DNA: TGTGCCAGCAGCTTATTGTCAGGGGGGTCACCCCTCCACTTT. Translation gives CASSLLSGGSPLHF.